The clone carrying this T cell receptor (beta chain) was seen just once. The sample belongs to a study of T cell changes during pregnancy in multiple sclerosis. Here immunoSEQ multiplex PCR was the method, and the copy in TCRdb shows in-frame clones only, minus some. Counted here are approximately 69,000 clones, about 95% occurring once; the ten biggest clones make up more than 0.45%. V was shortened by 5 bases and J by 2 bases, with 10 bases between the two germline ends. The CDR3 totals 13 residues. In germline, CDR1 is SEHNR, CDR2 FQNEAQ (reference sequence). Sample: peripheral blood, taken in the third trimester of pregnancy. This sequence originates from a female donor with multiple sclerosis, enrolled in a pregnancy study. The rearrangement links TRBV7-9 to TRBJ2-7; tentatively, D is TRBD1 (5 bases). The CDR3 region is CASSRDRPYEQYF. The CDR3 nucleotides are TGTGCCAGCAGCCGCGACAGACCCTACGAGCAGTACTTC.